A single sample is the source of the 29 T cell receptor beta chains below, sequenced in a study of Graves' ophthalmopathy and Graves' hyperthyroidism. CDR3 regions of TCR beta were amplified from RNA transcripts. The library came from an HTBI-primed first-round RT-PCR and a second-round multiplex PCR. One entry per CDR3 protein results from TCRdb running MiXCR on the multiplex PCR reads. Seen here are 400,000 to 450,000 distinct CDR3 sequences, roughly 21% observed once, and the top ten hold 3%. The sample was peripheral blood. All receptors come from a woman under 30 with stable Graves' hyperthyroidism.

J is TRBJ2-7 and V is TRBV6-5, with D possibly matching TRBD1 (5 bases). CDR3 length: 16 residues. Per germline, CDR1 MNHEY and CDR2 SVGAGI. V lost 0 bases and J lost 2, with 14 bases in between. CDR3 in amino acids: CASSYSRGPGPYEQYF. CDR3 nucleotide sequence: TGTGCCAGCAGTTACTCTAGGGGCCCAGGTCCCTACGAGCAGTACTTC.

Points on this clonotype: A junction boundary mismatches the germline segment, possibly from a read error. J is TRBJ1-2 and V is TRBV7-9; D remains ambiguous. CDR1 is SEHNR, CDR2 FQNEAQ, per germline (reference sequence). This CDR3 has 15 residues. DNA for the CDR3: TGTGCCAGCAGCTTGTGGGGATATGGGTACTATGGTTACACCTTC. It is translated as CASSLWGYGYYGYTF.

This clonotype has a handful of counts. The CDR3 protein is CASSPPPGQKANTGELFF. CDR3 coding DNA: TGTGCCAGCAGTCCACCACCGGGTCAGAAGGCGAACACCGGGGAGCTGTTTTTT. The rearrangement uses TRBV6-2 or TRBV6-3 and TRBJ2-2; D is undetermined. Germline V gene sequence: CDR1 MNHEY, CDR2 SVGEGT. The CDR3 is 18 amino acids. Between the trimmed V and J ends, which lost 5 bases and 0 bases, there was a span of 19 bases.

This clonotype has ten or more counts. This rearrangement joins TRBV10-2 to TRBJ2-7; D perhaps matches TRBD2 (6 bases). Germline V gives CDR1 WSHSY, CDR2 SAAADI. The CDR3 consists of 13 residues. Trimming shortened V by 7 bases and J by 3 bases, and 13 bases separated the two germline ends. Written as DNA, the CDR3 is TGCGCCAGCAAATTTAGCGGAGGCTACGAGCAGTACTTC. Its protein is CASKFSGGYEQYF.

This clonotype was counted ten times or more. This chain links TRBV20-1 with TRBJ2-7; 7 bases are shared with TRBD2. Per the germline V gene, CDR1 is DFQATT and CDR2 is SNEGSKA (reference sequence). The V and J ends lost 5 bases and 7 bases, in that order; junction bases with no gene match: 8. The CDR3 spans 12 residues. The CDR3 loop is CSAGGDLGEQYF. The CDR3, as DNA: TGCAGTGCTGGGGGGGACTTAGGGGAGCAGTACTTC.

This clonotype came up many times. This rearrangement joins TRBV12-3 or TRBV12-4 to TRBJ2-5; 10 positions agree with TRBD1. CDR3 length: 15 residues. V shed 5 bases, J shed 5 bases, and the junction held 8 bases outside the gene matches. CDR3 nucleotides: TGTGCCAGCAGTCTAGGGACAGGGGCTTGGGAGACCCAGTACTTC. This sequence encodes CASSLGTGAWETQYF.

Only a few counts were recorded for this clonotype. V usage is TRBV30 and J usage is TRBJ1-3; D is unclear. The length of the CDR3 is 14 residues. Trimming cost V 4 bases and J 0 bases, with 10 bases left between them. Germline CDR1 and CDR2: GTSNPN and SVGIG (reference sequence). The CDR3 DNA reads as TGTGCCTGGAAGCTGGTCCCCTCTGGAAACACCATATATTTT. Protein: CAWKLVPSGNTIYF.

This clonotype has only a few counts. The DNA of the CDR3 is TGTGCCAGCAGCTTAGTGGGGCTAGCGGGAGCCGAAATCGCGCAGACCCAGTACTTC. It translates to CASSLVGLAGAEIAQTQYF. The chain combines TRBV11-2 with TRBJ2-5, with 10 bases aligning to TRBD2. J gave up 6 bases and V 1 base, and 17 bases lay outside the gene matches. Germline V CDR1 and CDR2: SGHAT, FQNNGV. The CDR3 length is 19 residues.

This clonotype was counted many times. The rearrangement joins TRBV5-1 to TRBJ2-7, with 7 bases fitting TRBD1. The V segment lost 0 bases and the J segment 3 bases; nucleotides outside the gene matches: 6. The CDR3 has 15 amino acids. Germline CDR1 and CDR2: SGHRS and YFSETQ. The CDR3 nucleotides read TGCGCCAGCAGCTTGGGCGACAGGGAACTCTACGAGCAGTACTTC. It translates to CASSLGDRELYEQYF.

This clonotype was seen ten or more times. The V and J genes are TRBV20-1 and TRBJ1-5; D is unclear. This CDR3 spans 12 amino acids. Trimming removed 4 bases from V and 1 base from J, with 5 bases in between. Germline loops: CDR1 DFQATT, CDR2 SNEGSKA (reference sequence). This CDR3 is CSAIESNQPQHF. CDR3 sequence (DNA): TGCAGTGCTATCGAAAGCAATCAGCCCCAGCATTTT.

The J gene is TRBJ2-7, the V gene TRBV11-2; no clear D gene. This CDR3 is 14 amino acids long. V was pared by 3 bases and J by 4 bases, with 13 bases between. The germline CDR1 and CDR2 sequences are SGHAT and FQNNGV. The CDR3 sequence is CASSFVGNKYEQYF. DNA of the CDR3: TGTGCCAGCAGCTTTGTGGGGAATAAGTACGAGCAGTACTTC.

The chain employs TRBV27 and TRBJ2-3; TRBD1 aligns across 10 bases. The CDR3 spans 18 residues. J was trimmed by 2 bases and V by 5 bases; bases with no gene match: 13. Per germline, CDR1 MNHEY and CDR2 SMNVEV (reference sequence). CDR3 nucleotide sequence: TGTGCCAGCAGTCCGGGACAGGGGCACCGCTCTGACACAGATACGCAGTATTTT. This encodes CASSPGQGHRSDTDTQYF.

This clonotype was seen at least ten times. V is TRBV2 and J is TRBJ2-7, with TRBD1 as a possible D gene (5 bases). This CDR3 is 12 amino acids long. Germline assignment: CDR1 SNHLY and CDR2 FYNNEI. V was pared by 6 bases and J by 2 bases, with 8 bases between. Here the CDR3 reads CASRAGPYEQYF. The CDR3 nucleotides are TGTGCCAGCAGGGCAGGGCCCTACGAGCAGTACTTC.

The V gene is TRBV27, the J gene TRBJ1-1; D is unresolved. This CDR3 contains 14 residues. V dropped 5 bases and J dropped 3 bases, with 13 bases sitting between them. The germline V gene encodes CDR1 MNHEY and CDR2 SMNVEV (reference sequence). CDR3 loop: CASSPAGRYTEAFF. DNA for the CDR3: TGTGCCAGCAGTCCGGCCGGACGGTACACTGAAGCTTTCTTT.

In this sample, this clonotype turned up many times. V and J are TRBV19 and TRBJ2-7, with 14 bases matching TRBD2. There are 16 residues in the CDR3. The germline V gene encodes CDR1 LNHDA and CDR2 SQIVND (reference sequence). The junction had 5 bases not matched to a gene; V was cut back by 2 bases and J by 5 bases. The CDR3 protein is CASSISGTSGSNEQYF. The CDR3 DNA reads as TGTGCCAGTAGTATAAGCGGGACTAGCGGGAGCAACGAGCAGTACTTC.

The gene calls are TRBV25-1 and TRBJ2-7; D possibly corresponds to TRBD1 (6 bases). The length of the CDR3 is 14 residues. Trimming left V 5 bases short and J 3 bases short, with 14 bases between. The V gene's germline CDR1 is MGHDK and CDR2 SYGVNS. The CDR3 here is CASSTGYGSYEQYF. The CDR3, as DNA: TGTGCCAGCAGTACAGGGTATGGGAGCTACGAGCAGTACTTC.

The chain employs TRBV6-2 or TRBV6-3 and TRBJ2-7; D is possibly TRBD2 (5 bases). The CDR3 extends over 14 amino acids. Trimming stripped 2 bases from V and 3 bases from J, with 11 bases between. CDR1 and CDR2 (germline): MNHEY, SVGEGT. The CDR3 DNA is TGTGCCAGCAGTTACGCGGCGGGCGTCTACGAGCAGTACTTC. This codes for CASSYAAGVYEQYF.

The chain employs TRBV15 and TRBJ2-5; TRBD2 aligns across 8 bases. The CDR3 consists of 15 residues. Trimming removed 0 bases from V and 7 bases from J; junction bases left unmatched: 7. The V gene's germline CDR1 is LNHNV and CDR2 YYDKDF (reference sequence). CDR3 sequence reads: CATSRDRGGPGTQYF. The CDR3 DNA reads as TGTGCCACCAGCAGAGATCGGGGGGGCCCTGGGACCCAGTACTTC.

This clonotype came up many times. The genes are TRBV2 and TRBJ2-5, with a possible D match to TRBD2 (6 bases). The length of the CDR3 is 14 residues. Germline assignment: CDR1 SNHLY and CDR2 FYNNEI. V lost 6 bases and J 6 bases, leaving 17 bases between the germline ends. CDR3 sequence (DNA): TGTGCCAGCAGGCCCGGGGGAGGAAGAAAGACCCAGTACTTC. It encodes CASRPGGGRKTQYF.

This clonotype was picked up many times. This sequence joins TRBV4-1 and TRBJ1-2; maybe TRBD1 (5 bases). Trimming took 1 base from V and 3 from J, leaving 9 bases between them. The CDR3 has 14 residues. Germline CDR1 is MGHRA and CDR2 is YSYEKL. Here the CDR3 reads CASSQVTGDYGYTF. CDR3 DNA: TGCGCCAGCAGCCAAGTAACGGGGGACTATGGCTACACCTTC.

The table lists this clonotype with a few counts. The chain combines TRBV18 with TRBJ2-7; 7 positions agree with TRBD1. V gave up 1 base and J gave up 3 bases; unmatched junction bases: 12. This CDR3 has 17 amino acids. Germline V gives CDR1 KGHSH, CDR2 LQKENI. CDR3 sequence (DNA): TGTGCCAGCTCACCACGGGGCTGGTCGGGACAGAGCTACGAGCAGTACTTC. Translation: CASSPRGWSGQSYEQYF. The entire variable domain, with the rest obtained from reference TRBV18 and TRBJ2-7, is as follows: NAGVMQNPRHLVRRRGQEARLRCSPMKGHSHVYWYRQLPEEGLKFMVYLQKENIIDESGMPKERFSAEFPKEGPSILRIQQVVRGDSAAYFCASSPRGWSGQSYEQYFGPGTRLTVT.

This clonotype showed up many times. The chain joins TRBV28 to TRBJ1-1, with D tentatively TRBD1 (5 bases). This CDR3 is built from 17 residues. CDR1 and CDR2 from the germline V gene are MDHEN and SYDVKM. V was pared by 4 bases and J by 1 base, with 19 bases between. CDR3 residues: CASSSPGRGSWNTEAFF. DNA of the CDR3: TGTGCCAGCAGTTCACCAGGGAGAGGGAGTTGGAACACTGAAGCTTTCTTT.

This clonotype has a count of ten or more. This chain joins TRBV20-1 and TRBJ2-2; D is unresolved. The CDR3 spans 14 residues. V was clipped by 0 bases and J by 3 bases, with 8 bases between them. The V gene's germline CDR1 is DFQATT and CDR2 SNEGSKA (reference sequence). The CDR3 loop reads CSARESSHTGELFF. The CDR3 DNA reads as TGCAGTGCTAGAGAATCTTCGCACACCGGGGAGCTGTTTTTT.

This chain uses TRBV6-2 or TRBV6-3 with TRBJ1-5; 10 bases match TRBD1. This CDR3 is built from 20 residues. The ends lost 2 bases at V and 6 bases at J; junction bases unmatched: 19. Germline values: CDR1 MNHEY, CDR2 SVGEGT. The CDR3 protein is CASSYTPGTGALTGSQPQHF. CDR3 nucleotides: TGTGCCAGCAGTTACACTCCCGGGACAGGGGCCTTAACGGGTAGTCAGCCCCAGCATTTT.

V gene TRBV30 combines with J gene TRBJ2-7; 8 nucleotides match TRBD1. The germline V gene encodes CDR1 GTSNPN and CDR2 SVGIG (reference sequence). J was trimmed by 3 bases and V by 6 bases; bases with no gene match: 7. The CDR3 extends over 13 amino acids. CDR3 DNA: TGTGCCTGTACGACAGGGGTGGACTACGAGCAGTACTTC. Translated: CACTTGVDYEQYF.

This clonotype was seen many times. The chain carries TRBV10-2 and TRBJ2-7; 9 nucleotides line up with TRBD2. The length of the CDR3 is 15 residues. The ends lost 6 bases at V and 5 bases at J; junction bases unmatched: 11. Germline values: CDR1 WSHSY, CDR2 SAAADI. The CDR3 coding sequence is TGCGCCAGCAGGGATTATAGCGGGAGCAGCGACGAGCAGTACTTC. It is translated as CASRDYSGSSDEQYF.

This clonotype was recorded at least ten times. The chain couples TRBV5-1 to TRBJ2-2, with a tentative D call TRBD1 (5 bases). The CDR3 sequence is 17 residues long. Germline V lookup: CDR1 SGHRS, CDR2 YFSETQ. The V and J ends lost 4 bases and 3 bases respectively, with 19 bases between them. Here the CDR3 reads CASSPFQGLSDTGELFF. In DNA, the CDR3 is TGCGCCAGCAGCCCGTTTCAGGGTTTGTCGGACACCGGGGAGCTGTTTTTT.

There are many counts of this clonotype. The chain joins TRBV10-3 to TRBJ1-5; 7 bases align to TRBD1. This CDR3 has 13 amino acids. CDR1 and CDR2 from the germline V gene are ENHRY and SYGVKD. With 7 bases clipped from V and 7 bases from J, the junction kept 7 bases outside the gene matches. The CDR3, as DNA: TGTGCCATCACCCAGGGGGTGGGGCAGCCCCAGCATTTT. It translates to CAITQGVGQPQHF.

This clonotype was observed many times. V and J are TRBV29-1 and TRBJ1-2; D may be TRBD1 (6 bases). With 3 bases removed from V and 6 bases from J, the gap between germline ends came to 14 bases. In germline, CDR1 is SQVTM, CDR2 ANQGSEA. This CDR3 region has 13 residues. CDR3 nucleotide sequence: TGCAGCGTTGAGGAACAGGGTGGGCATGGCTACACCTTC. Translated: CSVEEQGGHGYTF.